A single sample gave rise to the 20 T cell receptor beta chains below, sequenced in a study of control samples from healthy donors and cancer patients. The assay was immunoSEQ multiplex PCR, and TCRdb's table has in-frame clones only and misses some. The sample contains about 12,000 clones, over 75% of which appear only once. The sample consisted of formalin-fixed, paraffin-embedded tissue. The receptors originated from a male donor with melanoma.

This rearrangement joins TRBV6-6 to TRBJ1-1; D remains ambiguous. The V gene lost 9 bases and the J gene lost 3 bases, with 11 bases spanning the gap. The CDR3 extends over 12 amino acids. Looked up from germline, CDR1 is MNHNY and CDR2 is SVGAGI (reference sequence). The CDR3 DNA is TGTGCCAGTTCGGATGTTGACACTGAAGCTTTCTTT. This encodes CASSDVDTEAFF.

V is TRBV6-5 and J is TRBJ2-1, with 8 bases lining up with TRBD2. The CDR3 covers 15 residues. Trimming removed 7 bases from V and 1 base from J; junction bases left unmatched: 6. The germline V gene has CDR1 MNHEY and CDR2 SVGAGI. The CDR3 DNA is TGTGCCAGCAACGGCGGGGGGCGATCCTACAATGAGCAGTTCTTC. Translated, it gives CASNGGGRSYNEQFF.

This clone came up a few times. This rearrangement joins TRBV19 to TRBJ1-1; D is possibly TRBD1 (5 bases). The CDR3 loop spans 15 amino acids. V was trimmed by 0 bases and J by 4 bases, leaving 12 bases between them. CDR1 LNHDA and CDR2 SQIVND come from the germline V gene (reference sequence). The CDR3 spells CASSIDPRGGTEAFF. As DNA, the CDR3 is TGTGCCAGTAGTATAGATCCGCGCGGGGGCACTGAAGCTTTCTTT.

V is TRBV6-2 or TRBV6-3 and J is TRBJ2-7, with 7 bases aligning to TRBD1. Germline loops: CDR1 MNHEY, CDR2 SVGEGT. The CDR3 runs 15 residues. The V and J ends lost 6 bases and 2 bases, in that order; junction bases with no gene match: 10. CDR3 bases: TGTGCCAGCAGCCGAACAGGGGATGCCCCCTACGAGCAGTACGTC. Encoded protein: CASSRTGDAPYEQYV.

The rearrangement joins TRBV5-1 to TRBJ2-1; 12 bases line up with TRBD2. This CDR3 has 15 amino acids. Trimming took 6 bases from V and 9 from J; bases not matched to a gene: 10. The germline gives CDR1 SGHRS, CDR2 YFSETQ. This CDR3 reads CASTRLAGADGEQFF. The CDR3 nucleotides are TGCGCCAGCACCAGACTAGCGGGAGCGGACGGTGAGCAGTTCTTC.

The chain employs TRBV4-1 and TRBJ1-1; D gene ambiguous. This CDR3 comprises 13 residues. The V and J ends lost 3 bases and 0 bases respectively, with 5 bases between them. In germline, CDR1 is MGHRA, CDR2 YSYEKL. This CDR3 reads CASSHPLNTEAFF. CDR3 coding DNA: TGCGCCAGCAGCCATCCCTTGAACACTGAAGCTTTCTTT.

This clone was counted a single time. This chain uses TRBV3-1 (or the pseudogene TRBV3-2) with TRBJ2-2; no clear D gene. Germline CDR1 is LGHDT and CDR2 is YNNKEL (reference sequence). Trimming removed 0 bases at V and 7 bases at J, with 6 bases between. The CDR3 length is 13 residues. CDR3 amino acids: CASSQDVRGELFF. DNA of the CDR3: TGTGCCAGCAGCCAAGATGTTCGCGGGGAGCTGTTTTTT.

The rearrangement links TRBV6-5 to TRBJ1-6; no reliable D call. V was shortened by 6 bases and J by 0 bases, with 6 bases between the two germline ends. The CDR3 loop spans 14 amino acids. Germline V lookup: CDR1 MNHEY, CDR2 SVGAGI. CDR3 loop: CASSPISYNSPLHF. CDR3 coding DNA: TGTGCCAGCAGCCCCATCTCCTATAATTCACCCCTCCACTTT.

V usage is TRBV15 and J usage is TRBJ2-7; D is undetermined. CDR1 and CDR2 (germline): LNHNV, YYDKDF (reference sequence). V gave up 5 bases and J gave up 1 base, with 18 bases separating them. The CDR3 has 16 amino acids. CDR3 amino acids: CATSSDQRGRSYEQYF. The DNA for the CDR3 is TGTGCCACCAGCTCCGATCAGCGAGGTCGGTCCTACGAGCAGTACTTC.

This chain uses TRBV10-3 with TRBJ2-3; 8 positions match TRBD2. The CDR3 has 14 amino acids. Germline V gene data show CDR1 as ENHRY and CDR2 as SYGVKD. J gave up 4 bases and V 10 bases, and 10 bases lay outside the gene matches. The CDR3 DNA reads TGTGCCAGCTCTCCCGGGAGGGAGCCAGATACGCAGTATTTT. Translated: CASSPGREPDTQYF.

The chain's CDR3 is CAWSRGGPYEQYV. The CDR3 DNA reads as TGTGCCTGGAGTAGGGGGGGGCCCTACGAGCAGTACGTC. The chain employs TRBV30 and TRBJ2-7; tentatively, D is TRBD2 (7 bases). This CDR3 spans 13 amino acids. CDR1 is GTSNPN and CDR2 is SVGIG in the germline V gene (reference sequence). Trimming pared 2 bases from V and 2 bases from J, leaving 10 bases between.

This clone has a handful of counts. Different DNA sequences within this sample yield the same CDR3. The chain carries TRBV27 and TRBJ1-1, with no clear D. Germline CDR1 MNHEY, CDR2 SMNVEV (reference sequence). The CDR3 runs 13 residues. The germline V and J ends were trimmed by 0 bases and 5 bases, with 7 bases remaining between them. Here the CDR3 reads CASSLSDGTEAFF. As DNA, the CDR3 is TGTGCCAGCAGTTTATCGGATGGGACTGAAGCTTTCTTT.

In DNA form, the CDR3 reads TGTGCCAGCAGCTCCGACATGGAGCGGCGCACAGATACGCAGTATTTT. The encoded protein is CASSSDMERRTDTQYF. V is TRBV5-5 and J is TRBJ2-3; weak D call: TRBD2 (5 bases). With 3 bases removed from V and 1 base from J, the gap between germline ends came to 15 bases. The CDR3 loop spans 16 amino acids. Germline loops: CDR1 SGHKS, CDR2 YYEKEE (reference sequence).

This clone was seen only once. V and J are TRBV12-3 or TRBV12-4 and TRBJ2-5; no clear D. The CDR3 is 11 residues long. Deletions cut 5 bases from V and 4 bases from J, with 5 bases between. CDR3: CASSVGETQYF. CDR3 DNA: TGTGCCAGCAGTGTAGGAGAGACCCAGTACTTC.

The CDR3 region has the DNA TGTGCCAGCAGTGAATCGGTACGCGGGTTCCCCAGCTACGAGCAGTACTTC. Its translation is CASSESVRGFPSYEQYF. J is TRBJ2-7 and V is TRBV25-1; a possible D gene is TRBD2 (5 bases). This CDR3 region has 17 residues. The V gene's germline CDR1 is MGHDK and CDR2 SYGVNS. V was shortened by 1 base and J by 3 bases, with 19 bases between the two germline ends.

The chain carries TRBV12-3 or TRBV12-4 and TRBJ2-7; TRBD1 matches at 9 bases. The CDR3 extends over 13 amino acids. After removal of 3 bases from V and 5 bases from J, the junction contained 2 bases not matched to a gene. CDR3 protein: CASSFWDRDEQYF. The DNA for the CDR3 is TGTGCCAGCAGTTTTTGGGACAGGGACGAGCAGTACTTC.

This clone was detected only a few times. The chain links TRBV6-5 to TRBJ1-5; D is ambiguous. The CDR3 is 13 amino acids. Trimming took 2 bases from V and 10 from J, leaving 12 bases between them. CDR1 is MNHEY and CDR2 is SVGAGI in the germline V gene. The CDR3 DNA follows: TGTGCCAGCAGTTACGGTTTCAGTTTCCCCCAGCATTTT. Its translation is CASSYGFSFPQHF.

The chain is built from TRBV19 and TRBJ2-1, with 8 positions matching TRBD2. Trimming took 5 bases from V and 1 from J; bases not matched to a gene: 13. The CDR3 totals 18 residues. Germline loops: CDR1 LNHDA, CDR2 SQIVND (reference sequence). CDR3 DNA sequence: TGTGCCAGTAGTCAGAGCGGGAGCCTCCAAGGGTCCTACAATGAGCAGTTCTTC. Its translation is CASSQSGSLQGSYNEQFF.

The genes are TRBV19 and TRBJ2-1; 12 nucleotides agree with TRBD2. Germline lookup yields CDR1 LNHDA and CDR2 SQIVND (reference sequence). The CDR3 spans 14 residues. Losses at the gene ends were 8 bases for V and 6 bases for J; bases not matched to a gene: 5. CDR3 protein: CASPETSGSNEQFF. The CDR3 coding sequence is TGTGCCAGTCCCGAGACTAGCGGGAGCAATGAGCAGTTCTTC.

This clone was picked up one time. The CDR3 DNA reads as TGTGCCAGCAGCAGGGCAGGGGCCTACGAGCAGTACGTC. As protein: CASSRAGAYEQYV. This sequence joins TRBV28 and TRBJ2-7, with D possibly TRBD1 on 6 matching bases. The CDR3 sequence is 13 residues long. V shed 6 bases and J shed 2 bases, with 11 bases lying between them. From germline, CDR1 is MDHEN and CDR2 SYDVKM.